Shown below are 19 T cell receptor beta chains from a single sample sequenced in a study of cytotoxic CD8 clonotypes in ibrutinib-treated CLL. Produced via immunoSEQ multiplex PCR; TCRdb's table is partial and in-frame only. The repertoire consists of a few hundred thousand clones, with under 75% occurring once and the leading ten covering approximately 15%. Sequencing used PBMCs, obtained after 24 months of ibrutinib treatment. All receptors derive from a human donor with chronic lymphocytic leukemia.

This chain links TRBV7-9 with TRBJ2-2; 7 bases match TRBD2. The germline CDR1 and CDR2 sequences are SEHNR and FQNEAQ (reference sequence). This CDR3 comprises 15 residues. J gave up 4 bases and V 2 bases, and 4 bases lay outside the gene matches. The CDR3 reads CASSLSGGSTGELFF. CDR3 bases: TGTGCCAGCAGCTTATCGGGGGGTAGCACCGGGGAGCTGTTTTTT. Together with reference TRBV7-9 and TRBJ2-2, the CDR3 gives the full variable domain: DTGVSQNPRHKITKRGQNVTFRCDPISEHNRLYWYRQTLGQGPEFLTYFQNEAQLEKSRLLSDRFSAERPKGSFSTLEIQRTEQGDSAMYLCASSLSGGSTGELFFGEGSRLTVL.

The chain carries TRBV18 and TRBJ1-5; tentatively, D is TRBD1 (6 bases). Trimming removed 2 bases from V and 2 bases from J, with 13 bases in between. The CDR3 loop spans 16 amino acids. Germline V CDR1 and CDR2: KGHSH, LQKENI. The CDR3 spells CASSPVGGSGNQPQHF. The CDR3 region has the DNA TGTGCCAGCTCACCAGTAGGGGGATCAGGCAATCAGCCCCAGCATTTT.

This clone occurred a few times. The gene calls are TRBV12-5 and TRBJ2-7; 7 bases map to TRBD2. The germline V gene encodes CDR1 LGHNT and CDR2 FRNRAP. This CDR3 contains 13 residues. The ends lost 7 bases at V and 3 bases at J; junction bases unmatched: 6. CDR3: CASAAGDIYEQYF. DNA for the CDR3: TGTGCTAGTGCCGCGGGAGACATCTACGAGCAGTACTTC.

The V gene is TRBV25-1, the J gene TRBJ1-2; maybe TRBD1 (5 bases). The V end lost 6 bases, the J end lost 1 base, and 18 bases lay between the germline ends. CDR1 is MGHDK, CDR2 SYGVNS, per germline. The CDR3 has 16 residues. In nucleotides, the CDR3 is TGTGCCAGCAGCGCGGGGGGAACCCCCATTAACTATGGCTACACCTTC. Encoded protein: CASSAGGTPINYGYTF.

V is TRBV6-1 and J is TRBJ2-3, with 7 bases that match TRBD2. CDR3 length: 15 residues. CDR1 and CDR2 from the germline V gene are MNHNS and SASEGT. Germline trimming cut 7 bases from V and 8 bases from J; bases unmatched to any gene: 15. The CDR3 spells CASTPRRLASVTQYF. DNA for the CDR3: TGTGCCAGCACCCCAAGAAGACTAGCATCGGTTACGCAGTATTTT.

The chain is built from TRBV7-9 and TRBJ1-1; D is uncertain. This CDR3 has 14 amino acids. The germline CDR1 and CDR2 sequences are SEHNR and FQNEAQ (reference sequence). Between the trimmed V and J ends, which lost 8 bases and 2 bases, there was a span of 15 bases. The CDR3 DNA reads as TGTGCCAGCGGCGCAAGGAGCACTAACACTGAAGCTTTCTTT. Translation: CASGARSTNTEAFF.

This rearrangement joins TRBV4-3 to TRBJ2-5; D tentatively fits TRBD1 or TRBD2 (6 bases each). The CDR3 is made up of 16 amino acids. The V gene's germline CDR1 is LGHNA and CDR2 YSLEER. Trimming shortened V by 0 bases and J by 4 bases, and 15 bases separated the two germline ends. CDR3 in amino acids: CASSQEGTQGLETQYF. CDR3 nucleotide sequence: TGCGCCAGCAGCCAAGAGGGGACACAGGGACTAGAGACCCAGTACTTC.

The chain couples TRBV5-5 to TRBJ2-7; D perhaps matches TRBD1 (5 bases). CDR3 length: 15 residues. The V and J ends lost 2 bases and 4 bases respectively, with 16 bases between them. The germline gives CDR1 SGHKS, CDR2 YYEKEE (reference sequence). CDR3 in amino acids: CASSFSGMVTYEQYF. CDR3 DNA sequence: TGTGCCAGCAGCTTCTCAGGGATGGTTACGTACGAGCAGTACTTC.

The rearrangement uses TRBV5-1 and TRBJ2-3; D gene unclear. Between the trimmed V and J ends, which lost 0 bases and 6 bases, there was a span of 8 bases. The CDR3 covers 13 residues. Germline V lookup: CDR1 SGHRS, CDR2 YFSETQ. CDR3 region: CASSLGSIDTQYF. CDR3 DNA sequence: TGCGCCAGCAGCTTGGGGAGTATCGATACGCAGTATTTT.

This clone appeared a single time. V usage is TRBV29-1 and J usage is TRBJ1-2; D unclear. Germline CDR1 reads SQVTM; CDR2 reads ANQGSEA. The germline V and J ends were trimmed by 2 bases and 8 bases, with 15 bases remaining between them. This CDR3 is built from 13 residues. The CDR3 DNA reads TGCAGCGTTGAAAACATGGGGTTGGGCGGCTACACCTTC. Translated: CSVENMGLGGYTF. Complete variable domain (other parts from reference TRBV29-1 and TRBJ1-2): SAVISQKPSRDICQRGTSLTIQCQVDSQVTMMFWYRQQPGQSLTLIATANQGSEATYESGFVIDKFPISRPNLTFSTLTVSNMSPEDSSIYLCSVENMGLGGYTFGSGTRLTVV.

The gene calls are TRBV10-3 and TRBJ2-7; TRBD1 aligns across 7 bases. The CDR3 contains 11 residues. Trimming at V came to 11 bases and at J to 2 bases, leaving 3 bases not matched to a gene. CDR1 is ENHRY, CDR2 SYGVKD, per germline. The DNA of the CDR3 is TGTGCCGTCGGACAGGCCTACGAGCAGTACTTC. The encoded protein is CAVGQAYEQYF.

This clone turned up a few times. The chain couples TRBV9 to TRBJ2-2, with 12 positions matching TRBD2. The CDR3 spans 17 residues. Germline V CDR1 and CDR2: SGDLS, YYNGEE. Trimming removed 4 bases from V and 2 bases from J; junction bases left unmatched: 6. The CDR3 here is CASSRRTSGTNTGELFF. The CDR3, as DNA: TGTGCCAGCAGCCGAAGGACTAGCGGGACCAACACCGGGGAGCTGTTTTTT.

This chain uses TRBV5-1 with TRBJ2-7; a possible D gene is TRBD1 (6 bases). The V gene lost 4 bases and the J gene lost 5 bases, with 19 bases spanning the gap. Germline V lookup: CDR1 SGHRS, CDR2 YFSETQ. This CDR3 has 15 amino acids. Here the CDR3 DNA reads TGCGCCAGCAGCAGGGGGTCCGGCTCTGGGGACGAGCAGTACTTC. It codes for CASSRGSGSGDEQYF.

The rearrangement uses TRBV6-5 and TRBJ2-5; 11 bases map to TRBD1. J was trimmed by 4 bases and V by 2 bases; bases with no gene match: 0. Germline CDR1 MNHEY, CDR2 SVGAGI. The length of the CDR3 is 14 residues. The CDR3 is CASSYGTGGETQYF. The CDR3 DNA reads as TGTGCCAGCAGTTACGGGACAGGGGGAGAGACCCAGTACTTC.

V gene TRBV28 combines with J gene TRBJ2-7; the match to TRBD2 covers 8 bases. Per germline, CDR1 MDHEN and CDR2 SYDVKM. The V segment lost 5 bases and the J segment 2 bases; nucleotides outside the gene matches: 5. The CDR3 contains 14 residues. CDR3 DNA sequence: TGTGCCAGCAGTCCACTAGCGGTCCCCTACGAGCAGTACTTC. It specifies CASSPLAVPYEQYF.

The chain couples TRBV29-1 to TRBJ2-7; the D call may be TRBD1 or TRBD2 (5 bases each). Per germline, CDR1 SQVTM and CDR2 ANQGSEA. This CDR3 has 12 residues. Between the trimmed V and J ends, which lost 6 bases and 6 bases, there was a span of 15 bases. CDR3 DNA sequence: TGCAGCGTGAGGGACCGAGCCATCGAGCAGTACTTC. It codes for CSVRDRAIEQYF.

The chain carries TRBV27 and TRBJ2-3, with 8 positions matching TRBD2. The junction had 7 bases not matched to a gene; V was cut back by 7 bases and J by 10 bases. The V gene's germline CDR1 is MNHEY and CDR2 SMNVEV (reference sequence). The CDR3 runs 12 residues. As DNA, the CDR3 is TGTGCCAGCACCGGCGTCGGGAGGGCGCAGTATTTT. Its protein is CASTGVGRAQYF.

This clone appeared once. The genes are TRBV11-3 and TRBJ2-5; D ambiguous. The V gene lost 5 bases and the J gene lost 4 bases, with 11 bases spanning the gap. Germline values: CDR1 SGHNT, CDR2 YENEEA. The CDR3 has 13 residues. CDR3 sequence reads: CASSLDAGETQYF. The DNA for the CDR3 is TGTGCCAGCAGCCTGGACGCCGGAGAGACCCAGTACTTC.

Concerning this clone: Other DNA variants within this sample encode the same CDR3. This chain links TRBV7-9 with TRBJ2-1; weak D call: TRBD2 (6 bases). V was cut by 1 base and J by 10 bases, with 8 bases left in between. The CDR3 runs 12 residues. Germline V gene sequence: CDR1 SEHNR, CDR2 FQNEAQ (reference sequence). The CDR3 DNA follows: TGTGCCAGCAGCTTAGTAAGCGGGGAGCAGTTCTTC. It codes for CASSLVSGEQFF.